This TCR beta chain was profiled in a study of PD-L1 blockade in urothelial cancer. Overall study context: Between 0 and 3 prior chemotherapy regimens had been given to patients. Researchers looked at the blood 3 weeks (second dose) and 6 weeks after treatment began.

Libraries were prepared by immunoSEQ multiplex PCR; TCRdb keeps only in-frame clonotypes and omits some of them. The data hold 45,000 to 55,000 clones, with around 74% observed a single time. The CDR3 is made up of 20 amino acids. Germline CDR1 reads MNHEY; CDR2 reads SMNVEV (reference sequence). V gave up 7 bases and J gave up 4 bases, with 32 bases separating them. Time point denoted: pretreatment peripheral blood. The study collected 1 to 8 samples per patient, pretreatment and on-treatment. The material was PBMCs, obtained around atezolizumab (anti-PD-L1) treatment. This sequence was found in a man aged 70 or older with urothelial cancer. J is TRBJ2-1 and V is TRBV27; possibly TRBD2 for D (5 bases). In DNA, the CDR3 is TGTGCCAGCATTACCCGGGCCAAGACTGGACGGGGATCGGGGTACAATGAGCAGTTCTTC. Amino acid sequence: CASITRAKTGRGSGYNEQFF.